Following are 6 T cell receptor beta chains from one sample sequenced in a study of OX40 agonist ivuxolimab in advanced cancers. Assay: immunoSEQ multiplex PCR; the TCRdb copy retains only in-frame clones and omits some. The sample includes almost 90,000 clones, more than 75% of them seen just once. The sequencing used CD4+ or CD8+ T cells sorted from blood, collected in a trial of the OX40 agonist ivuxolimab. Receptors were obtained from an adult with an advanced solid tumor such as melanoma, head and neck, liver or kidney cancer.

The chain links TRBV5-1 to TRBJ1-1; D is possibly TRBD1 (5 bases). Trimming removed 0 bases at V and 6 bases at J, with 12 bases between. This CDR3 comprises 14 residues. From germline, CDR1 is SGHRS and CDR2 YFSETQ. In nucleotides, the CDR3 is TGCGCCAGCAGCTTGGCTCCCGGGGGGGCTGAAGCTTTCTTT. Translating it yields CASSLAPGGAEAFF.

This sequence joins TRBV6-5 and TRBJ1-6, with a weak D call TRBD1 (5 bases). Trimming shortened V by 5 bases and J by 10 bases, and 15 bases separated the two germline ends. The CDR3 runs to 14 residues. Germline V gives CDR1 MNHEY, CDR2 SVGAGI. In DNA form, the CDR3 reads TGTGCCAGCAGTACACAGGTGGGGGTGTCACCCCTCCACTTT. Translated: CASSTQVGVSPLHF.

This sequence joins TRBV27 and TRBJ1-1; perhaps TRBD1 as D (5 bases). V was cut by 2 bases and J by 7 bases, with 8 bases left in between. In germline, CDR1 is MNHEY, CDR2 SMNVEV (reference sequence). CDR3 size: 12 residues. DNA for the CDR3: TGTGCCAGCAGTTTAATCGGGGGTGAAGCTTTCTTT. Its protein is CASSLIGGEAFF.

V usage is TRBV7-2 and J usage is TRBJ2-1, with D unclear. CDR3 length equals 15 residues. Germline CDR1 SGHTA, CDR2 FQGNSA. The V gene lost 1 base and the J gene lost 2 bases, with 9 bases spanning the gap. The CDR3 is CASSLVSTTYNEQFF. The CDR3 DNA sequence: TGTGCCAGCAGCTTAGTTTCGACAACCTACAATGAGCAGTTCTTC.

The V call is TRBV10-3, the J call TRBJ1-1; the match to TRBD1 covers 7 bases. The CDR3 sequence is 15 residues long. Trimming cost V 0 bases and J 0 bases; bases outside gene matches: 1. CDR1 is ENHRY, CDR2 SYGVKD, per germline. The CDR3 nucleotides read TGTGCCATCAGTGAGTCGACAGGGATGAACACTGAAGCTTTCTTT. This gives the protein CAISESTGMNTEAFF.

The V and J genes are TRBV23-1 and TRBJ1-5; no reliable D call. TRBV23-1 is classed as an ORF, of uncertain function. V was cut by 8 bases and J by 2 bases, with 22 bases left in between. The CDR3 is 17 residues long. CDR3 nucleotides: TGCGCCAGCGAACAACTCTGGAAAACTCGGCGCAATCAGCCCCAGCATTTT. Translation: CASEQLWKTRRNQPQHF.